Presented here are 22 T cell receptor beta chains from one specimen sequenced in a study of PD-L1 blockade in urothelial cancer. The table came from immunoSEQ multiplex PCR; TCRdb's copy has only in-frame clones and leaves some out. The sample yields 60,000 to 70,000 clones, under 90% seen once. Indicated time point: pretreatment peripheral blood. The sample in question was PBMCs, obtained around atezolizumab (anti-PD-L1) treatment. Receptor source: a man between 65 and 80 years old with urothelial cancer.

The V and J genes are TRBV27 and TRBJ2-1; TRBD1 matches at 8 bases. The CDR3 covers 12 residues. V lost 3 bases, J lost 14 bases, and 6 bases stayed unmatched. CDR1 and CDR2 from the germline V gene are MNHEY and SMNVEV (reference sequence). The CDR3 reads CASSFGQGREFF. CDR3 DNA: TGTGCCAGCAGTTTTGGACAGGGCAGGGAGTTCTTC.

The rearrangement uses TRBV15 and TRBJ2-1; 7 bases line up with TRBD1. V was pared by 4 bases and J by 1 base, with 4 bases of the junction left unmatched. The germline V gene encodes CDR1 LNHNV and CDR2 YYDKDF (reference sequence). The CDR3 covers 15 residues. The CDR3 reads CATSTRQGSYNEQFF. The CDR3 DNA reads TGTGCCACCAGCACCAGACAGGGTTCCTACAATGAGCAGTTCTTC.

The rearrangement links TRBV10-2 to TRBJ2-5; perhaps TRBD2 as D (5 bases). Germline loops: CDR1 WSHSY, CDR2 SAAADI. V lost 8 bases to trimming and J lost 4 bases, with 5 bases between them. This CDR3 spans 10 amino acids. DNA of the CDR3: TGCGCCAGCGCGGGAGAGACCCAGTACTTC. Its translation is CASAGETQYF.

The rearrangement joins TRBV10-3 to TRBJ2-7, with D uncertain. The germline CDR1 and CDR2 sequences are ENHRY and SYGVKD. There are 13 residues in the CDR3. The CDR3 protein is CAKRRPADYEQYF. CDR3 sequence (DNA): TGTGCGAAGCGCCGTCCCGCCGACTACGAGCAGTACTTC.

The sample holds a few counts of this clone. The J gene is TRBJ2-3, the V gene TRBV6-5; TRBD1 matches at 8 bases. The CDR3 consists of 14 residues. Germline trimming cut 3 bases from V and 6 bases from J; bases unmatched to any gene: 5. Germline CDR1 MNHEY, CDR2 SVGAGI. The DNA for the CDR3 is TGTGCCAGCAGTTATCAGGGGGCTGGGGATACGCAGTATTTT. Amino acids: CASSYQGAGDTQYF.

Only a few counts were recorded for this clone. The chain joins TRBV10-2 to TRBJ2-7; 8 positions match TRBD2. Germline V gene data show CDR1 as WSHSY and CDR2 as SAAADI. CDR3 length equals 15 residues. Trimming took 3 bases from V and 0 from J; bases not matched to a gene: 4. In DNA form, the CDR3 reads TGCGCCAGCAGTGATTCCAGCGGGAGCTCCTACGAGCAGTACTTC. Its protein is CASSDSSGSSYEQYF.

The chain has TRBV10-3 and TRBJ2-7; 10 bases line up with TRBD2. V was clipped by 4 bases and J by 5 bases; unmatched bases: 5. Germline V lookup: CDR1 ENHRY, CDR2 SYGVKD. CDR3 length: 14 residues. CDR3 bases: TGTGCCATCAGTGCCCTAGCGGGAGAAGACGAGCAGTACTTC. It encodes CAISALAGEDEQYF.

The rearrangement links TRBV6-5 to TRBJ1-1, with D tentatively TRBD1 (6 bases). CDR1 MNHEY and CDR2 SVGAGI come from the germline V gene. The CDR3 runs 14 residues. Trimming took off 0 bases at V and 6 bases at J, with 11 bases between the two ends. DNA of the CDR3: TGTGCCAGCAGTTACTCCTACAGGGTTCCTGAAGCTTTCTTT. Its translation: CASSYSYRVPEAFF.

The J gene is TRBJ2-5, the V gene TRBV28; 9 bases line up with TRBD1. This CDR3 has 12 amino acids. The junction had 5 bases not matched to a gene; V was cut back by 3 bases and J by 12 bases. The germline gives CDR1 MDHEN, CDR2 SYDVKM. CDR3 in amino acids: CASSFPRDREYF. DNA for the CDR3: TGTGCCAGCAGTTTTCCCCGGGACAGGGAGTACTTC.

The rearrangement joins TRBV15 to TRBJ1-2, with 11 positions matching TRBD1. The CDR3 totals 15 residues. Germline V gene sequence: CDR1 LNHNV, CDR2 YYDKDF (reference sequence). The V and J ends lost 4 bases and 7 bases, in that order; junction bases with no gene match: 8. The CDR3 loop is CATSTRTGGLGGYTF. The CDR3 DNA reads TGTGCCACCAGCACTCGGACAGGGGGCTTAGGTGGCTACACCTTC.

The rearrangement joins TRBV7-9 to TRBJ2-5; 9 nucleotides line up with TRBD2. V was clipped by 3 bases and J by 2 bases; unmatched bases: 4. CDR3 length equals 15 residues. Germline V gene data show CDR1 as SEHNR and CDR2 as FQNEAQ (reference sequence). The CDR3 DNA is TGTGCCAGCAGCTTGGCGGGAGGGCGTCAAGAGACCCAGTACTTC. This encodes CASSLAGGRQETQYF. The full variable domain, its missing parts supplied by reference TRBV7-9 and TRBJ2-5, is DTGVSQNPRHKITKRGQNVTFRCDPISEHNRLYWYRQTLGQGPEFLTYFQNEAQLEKSRLLSDRFSAERPKGSFSTLEIQRTEQGDSAMYLCASSLAGGRQETQYFGPGTRLLVL.

This sequence joins TRBV6-1 and TRBJ2-2; 10 positions match TRBD2. CDR1 MNHNS and CDR2 SASEGT come from the germline V gene. After removal of 2 bases from V and 5 bases from J, the junction contained 5 bases not matched to a gene. CDR3 length: 16 residues. The CDR3 region is CASSELGSGRTGELFF. The DNA for the CDR3 is TGTGCCAGCAGTGAATTAGGTAGCGGGAGGACCGGGGAGCTGTTTTTT.

The rearrangement joins TRBV11-2 to TRBJ2-7, with 8 bases matching TRBD1. The V gene end was trimmed by 2 bases and the J gene end by 4 bases; junction bases not matched to a gene: 10. The germline V gene has CDR1 SGHAT and CDR2 FQNNGV. CDR3 size: 16 residues. CDR3 residues: CASSLWPQGARYEQYF. The CDR3 DNA is TGTGCCAGCAGCTTATGGCCTCAGGGGGCGAGGTACGAGCAGTACTTC. Based on the CDR3 plus reference TRBV11-2 and TRBJ2-7, the full variable domain is EAGVAQSPRYKIIEKRQSVAFWCNPISGHATLYWYQQILGQGPKLLIQFQNNGVVDDSQLPKDRFSAERLKGVDSTLKIQPAKLEDSAVYLCASSLWPQGARYEQYFGPGTRLTVT.

This clone was seen a few times. The genes are TRBV10-3 and TRBJ2-1; 10 nucleotides match TRBD2. This CDR3 region has 15 residues. The germline V gene has CDR1 ENHRY and CDR2 SYGVKD. V lost 4 bases and J lost 3; bases outside the gene matches: 3. The CDR3 nucleotides are TGTGCCATCAGTGCTAAGCGGGGGGGCTACAATGAGCAGTTCTTC. It codes for CAISAKRGGYNEQFF.

The chain combines TRBV2 with TRBJ2-7; 7 bases match TRBD1. The germline gives CDR1 SNHLY, CDR2 FYNNEI. After removal of 6 bases from V and 2 bases from J, the junction contained 10 bases not matched to a gene. The CDR3 covers 15 residues. The chain's CDR3 is CASSAGTQGPYEQYF. The DNA for the CDR3 is TGTGCCAGCAGCGCCGGGACACAGGGGCCCTACGAGCAGTACTTC.

J is TRBJ1-5 and V is TRBV5-1; D call uncertain. Per germline, CDR1 SGHRS and CDR2 YFSETQ. The CDR3 is made up of 13 amino acids. V lost 2 bases and J lost 0, with 3 bases in between. The chain's CDR3 is CASSFYSNQPQHF. CDR3 DNA sequence: TGCGCCAGCAGCTTTTATAGCAATCAGCCCCAGCATTTT.

This clone was counted a few times. The chain has TRBV7-9 and TRBJ2-5; 8 bases fit TRBD2. This CDR3 comprises 14 residues. Germline CDR1 and CDR2: SEHNR and FQNEAQ (reference sequence). Trimming cost V 8 bases and J 5 bases; bases outside gene matches: 10. The CDR3 protein is CASGPGRARETQYF. Here the CDR3 DNA reads TGTGCCAGCGGGCCCGGGAGGGCGAGGGAGACCCAGTACTTC.

This chain links TRBV7-2 with TRBJ2-7, with D tentatively TRBD2 (6 bases). Trimming removed 5 bases at V and 9 bases at J, with 17 bases between. CDR3 length: 13 amino acids. CDR1 is SGHTA, CDR2 FQGNSA, per germline. For the CDR3, the DNA is TGTGCCAGCAGCCCCAATGCGGGGTCCGGGCAGTACTTC. This encodes CASSPNAGSGQYF.

The chain carries TRBV5-8 and TRBJ2-1; D is perhaps TRBD1 (6 bases). The CDR3 is 13 amino acids. V lost 4 bases and J 4 bases, leaving 9 bases between the germline ends. CDR1 and CDR2 (germline): SGHTS, YDEGEE. The CDR3 DNA follows: TGTGCCAGCAGCCCTGGGACATACAATGAGCAGTTCTTC. Amino acids: CASSPGTYNEQFF.

J is TRBJ1-5 and V is TRBV28, with 11 bases lining up with TRBD1. CDR3 length equals 14 residues. Trimming at V came to 7 bases and at J to 6 bases, leaving 5 bases not matched to a gene. The V gene's germline CDR1 is MDHEN and CDR2 SYDVKM. This chain's CDR3 is CASNPGQGGQPQHF. CDR3 DNA sequence: TGTGCCAGCAATCCGGGACAGGGGGGTCAGCCCCAGCATTTT.

This CDR3 is CASSPGLATDEQYF. The CDR3 coding sequence is TGTGCCAGCAGCCCGGGACTAGCGACAGATGAGCAGTACTTC. This chain joins TRBV11-2 and TRBJ2-7; 10 bases agree with TRBD2. Germline CDR1 reads SGHAT; CDR2 reads FQNNGV. Trimming at V came to 5 bases and at J to 7 bases, leaving 8 bases not matched to a gene. The CDR3 runs to 14 residues.

The genes are TRBV5-4 and TRBJ1-5, with D possibly being TRBD1 (6 bases). The V gene's germline CDR1 is SGHNT and CDR2 YYREEE (reference sequence). V lost 0 bases and J lost 5, with 9 bases in between. This CDR3 comprises 14 residues. The CDR3 sequence: CASSLEGDDQPQHF. CDR3 DNA: TGTGCCAGCAGCTTGGAGGGGGATGATCAGCCCCAGCATTTT. The whole variable domain, filled in from reference TRBV5-4 and TRBJ1-5, reads ETGVTQSPTHLIKTRGQQVTLRCSSQSGHNTVSWYQQALGQGPQFIFQYYREEENGRGNFPPRFSGLQFPNYSSELNVNALELDDSALYLCASSLEGDDQPQHFGDGTRLSIL.